A selection of T cell receptor beta chains follows, all from one sample in a study of radiotherapy plus CTLA-4 blockade in lung cancer. TCRdb's table, derived via immunoSEQ multiplex PCR, lists solely in-frame clones and lacks some. The sample carries some 94,000 clones, roughly 80% recorded once. Source: peripheral blood, taken from a patient treated with radiotherapy plus ipilimumab. All receptors derive from a human donor with non-small cell lung cancer that progressed on radiotherapy plus ipilimumab. Both conserved end residues are part of each CDR3. A D gene is named only where the DNA matches it firmly. The size entry is marked missing in some rows and otherwise reads once, few, many or a size class.

v_call	cdr3_length	j_call	d_call	clone_size	cdr3_aa	cdr3_nt
TRBV18	11	TRBJ2-7	TRBD1	.	CASSPGQGLYF	TGTGCCAGCTCACCCGGACAGGGGCTGTACTTC
TRBV7-8	14	TRBJ2-5	TRBD1	.	CASSPGTVLETQYF	TGTGCCAGCAGCCCCGGGACAGTCCTAGAGACCCAGTACTTC
TRBV9	15	TRBJ2-3	.	.	CASSANRALTDTQYF	TGTGCCAGCAGCGCCAACAGGGCCCTCACAGATACGCAGTATTTT
TRBV30	15	TRBJ2-3	TRBD1	.	CAWSQGQGRTDTQYF	TGTGCCTGGAGTCAGGGACAGGGGAGGACAGATACGCAGTATTTT
TRBV2	13	TRBJ1-5	.	.	CASRQASNQPQHF	TGTGCCAGCCGACAGGCCAGCAATCAGCCCCAGCATTTT
TRBV15	15	TRBJ1-4	.	once	CATSNPGDGNEKLFF	TGTGCCACCAGCAACCCCGGAGACGGTAATGAAAAACTGTTTTTT
TRBV7-9	13	TRBJ2-7	.	.	CASTNSPPLEQYF	TGTGCCAGCACCAATTCCCCCCCCCTCGAGCAGTACTTC
TRBV9	15	TRBJ1-3	.	few	CASSVEGRAWDTIYF	TGTGCCAGCAGCGTAGAGGGCAGGGCCTGGGACACCATATATTTT
TRBV7-6	13	TRBJ1-3	.	.	CASSRGPGNTIYF	TGTGCCAGCAGCCGGGGACCTGGAAACACCATATATTTT
TRBV7-2	16	TRBJ2-1	.	.	CASSLALRSSYNEQFF	TGTGCCAGCAGCTTAGCCTTGCGGAGCTCCTACAATGAGCAGTTCTTC
TRBV5-4	14	TRBJ1-5	.	.	CASSLAPDNQPQHF	TGTGCCAGCAGCTTGGCCCCCGACAATCAGCCCCAGCATTTT
TRBV5-1	17	TRBJ2-1	TRBD2	.	CASSSGTSGNRYNEQFF	TGCGCCAGCAGCTCCGGGACTAGCGGGAATCGGTACAATGAGCAGTTCTTC
TRBV6-1	14	TRBJ1-1	.	.	CASSEVEGSTEAFF	TGTGCCAGCAGTGAAGTCGAGGGGTCCACTGAAGCTTTCTTT
TRBV6-5	16	TRBJ2-1	TRBD2	.	CASSSTLAGKYNEQFF	TGTGCCAGCAGTTCGACACTAGCGGGAAAGTACAATGAGCAGTTCTTC
TRBV5-6	15	TRBJ2-5	.	once	CASSPGGTGYMTQYF	TGTGCCAGCAGCCCGGGGGGGACAGGGTATATGACCCAGTACTTC
TRBV19	13	TRBJ2-5	.	.	CASSIAVQETQYF	TGTGCCAGTAGTATAGCGGTCCAAGAGACCCAGTACTTC
TRBV6-1	15	TRBJ1-1	.	.	CASSRIQRLNTEAFF	TGTGCCAGCAGCAGAATACAGAGACTCAACACTGAAGCTTTCTTT
TRBV4-1	18	TRBJ1-5	.	.	CASSQDTGGPRQGQPQHF	TGCGCCAGCAGCCAAGATACGGGGGGACCTAGGCAGGGCCAGCCCCAGCATTTT
TRBV27	17	TRBJ2-7	.	.	CASSRQASSRLGHEQYF	TGTGCCAGCAGTCGACAGGCGAGTTCCCGACTAGGACACGAGCAGTACTTC
TRBV6-1	18	TRBJ1-4	TRBD1	.	CASSEGDRIRRNNEKLFF	TGTGCCAGCAGTGAGGGGGACAGAATCCGTCGGAATAATGAAAAACTGTTTTTT
TRBV10-3	16	TRBJ2-1	TRBD2	.	CAIGSPTSGRRNEQFF	TGTGCCATCGGGTCCCCAACTAGCGGGAGGAGAAATGAGCAGTTCTTC
TRBV5-1	16	TRBJ1-3	.	.	CASSSRVVGTGNTIYF	TGCGCCAGCAGCTCACGGGTCGTCGGAACTGGAAACACCATATATTTT
TRBV29-1	13	TRBJ1-2	.	.	CSVDHRVGYGYTF	TGCAGCGTTGATCACAGGGTGGGGTATGGCTACACCTTC
TRBV15	16	TRBJ2-5	TRBD2	few	CATSREQAGVGETQYF	TGTGCCACCAGCAGAGAACAGGCGGGAGTGGGAGAGACCCAGTACTTC
TRBV6-5	13	TRBJ1-2	TRBD1	few	CASTPTGLSGYTF	TGTGCCAGCACCCCGACAGGGTTGAGCGGCTACACCTTC
TRBV19	14	TRBJ1-1	.	.	CASTTTGLLTEAFF	TGTGCCAGTACTACGACAGGACTACTCACTGAAGCTTTCTTT
TRBV29-1	15	TRBJ1-2	.	.	CSVEGRQGRWYGYTF	TGCAGCGTTGAGGGCCGGCAGGGGCGGTGGTATGGCTACACCTTC
TRBV11-3	18	TRBJ2-5	TRBD2	.	CASSSRSRLAGGGETQYF	TGTGCCAGCAGCTCCCGTAGTCGACTAGCGGGAGGAGGAGAGACCCAGTACTTC
TRBV5-6	14	TRBJ1-4	.	.	CASSLPVPNEKLFF	TGTGCCAGCAGCTTGCCAGTCCCGAATGAAAAACTGTTTTTT
TRBV28	14	TRBJ2-2	.	.	CASSGDWNTGELFF	TGTGCCAGCAGTGGGGACTGGAACACCGGGGAGCTGTTTTTT
TRBV5-1	15	TRBJ2-5	.	once	CASSLGVTPGETQYF	TGCGCCAGCAGCTTGGGGGTCACACCGGGAGAGACCCAGTACTTC
TRBV5-1	17	TRBJ2-1	TRBD2	.	CASSLGLLAGAPNEQFF	TGCGCCAGCAGCTTGGGTCTACTAGCGGGAGCCCCCAATGAGCAGTTCTTC
TRBV7-9	17	TRBJ1-1	TRBD1	.	CASSLARPGGLNTEAFF	TGTGCCAGCAGCCTAGCTAGACCAGGGGGCCTGAACACTGAAGCTTTCTTT
TRBV5-1	13	TRBJ2-1	.	.	CASSLAGPNEQFF	TGCGCCAGCAGCTTGGCGGGGCCCAATGAGCAGTTCTTC
TRBV5-1	15	TRBJ1-1	.	.	CASSPAAGVNTEAFF	TGCGCCAGCAGCCCTGCGGCAGGGGTGAACACTGAAGCTTTCTTT
TRBV5-1	16	TRBJ1-2	TRBD1	.	CASSSTWDSSDYGYTF	TGCGCCAGCAGCTCAACCTGGGACAGTAGCGACTATGGCTACACCTTC
TRBV5-3	12	TRBJ1-5	.	.	CARSPSSQPQHF	TGTGCCAGAAGCCCGAGCAGTCAGCCCCAGCATTTT
TRBV19	16	TRBJ1-1	.	.	CASSIDPGRENTEAFF	TGTGCCAGTAGTATAGATCCCGGACGGGAGAACACTGAAGCTTTCTTT
TRBV6-1	18	TRBJ2-5	TRBD2	.	CASSESRLSGNVVETQYF	TGTGCCAGCAGTGAATCAAGGCTGAGCGGGAACGTGGTAGAGACCCAGTACTTC
TRBV27	16	TRBJ2-1	.	.	CASSLLERSSYNEQFF	TGTGCCAGCAGTTTATTGGAGAGGAGCTCCTACAATGAGCAGTTCTTC
TRBV18	15	TRBJ1-2	.	few	CASSPALAKNYGYTF	TGTGCCAGCTCACCCGCGTTAGCAAAGAACTATGGCTACACCTTC
TRBV25-1	11	TRBJ1-2	.	.	CASSRGTGYTF	TGTGCCAGCAGTAGGGGCACTGGCTACACCTTC
TRBV10-3	12	TRBJ2-1	.	.	CAVRGELGEQFF	TGTGCCGTGAGGGGGGAGTTGGGTGAGCAGTTCTTC
TRBV29-1	14	TRBJ1-4	TRBD1	.	CSAATGGVYEKLFF	TGCAGCGCCGCAACAGGGGGTGTTTATGAAAAACTGTTTTTT
TRBV15	15	TRBJ2-3	.	.	CATSTYSGGGDTQYF	TGTGCCACCAGCACATACTCCGGGGGAGGAGATACGCAGTATTTT
TRBV7-9	12	TRBJ2-1	.	.	CASSLEGSSRFF	TGTGCCAGCAGCTTAGAGGGGAGTAGCCGGTTCTTC
TRBV4-1	14	TRBJ2-7	.	.	CASSFEGSTYEQYF	TGCGCCAGCAGTTTTGAGGGGTCCACCTACGAGCAGTACTTC
TRBV5-5	18	TRBJ2-7	TRBD2	.	CASSLGSLAGGATYEQYF	TGTGCCAGCAGCTTAGGATCCCTAGCGGGAGGCGCTACCTACGAGCAGTACTTC
TRBV5-5	14	TRBJ2-1	.	.	CASSLAATVNEQFF	TGTGCCAGCAGCTTGGCGGCGACAGTGAATGAGCAGTTCTTC
TRBV5-1	14	TRBJ2-5	.	.	CASSGPRTGETQYF	TGCGCCAGCAGCGGGCCCCGGACTGGGGAGACCCAGTACTTC
TRBV7-2	13	TRBJ2-1	TRBD2	.	CASSLAGAGEQFF	TGTGCCAGCAGCCTGGCGGGAGCTGGTGAGCAGTTCTTC
TRBV5-1	14	TRBJ1-1	.	few	CASSPGSRDTEAFF	TGCGCCAGCAGCCCAGGGTCGAGGGACACTGAAGCTTTCTTT